Listed here are 19 T cell receptor beta chains from one sample, sequenced in a study of blood T cell repertoires in COVID-19. Measured with immunoSEQ multiplex PCR; TCRdb has only the in-frame clones, and not every one. Here the sample spans some 87,000 clones, around four fifths being singletons. Material: peripheral blood. Receptors were obtained from a woman aged 70-85 years with active or convalescent COVID-19.

The V gene is TRBV5-6, the J gene TRBJ2-5; possibly TRBD2 for D (5 bases). The CDR3 covers 14 residues. Trimming removed 4 bases from V and 5 bases from J, with 15 bases in between. In germline, CDR1 is SGHDT, CDR2 YYEEEE. CDR3 protein: CASSPLGGPETQYF. The CDR3 nucleotides are TGTGCCAGCAGCCCCCTCGGCGGGCCCGAGACCCAGTACTTC.

This clone came up a few times. The rearrangement joins TRBV5-8 to TRBJ1-1; 8 bases are a match to TRBD1. CDR1 and CDR2 from the germline V gene are SGHTS and YDEGEE. V was clipped by 5 bases and J by 4 bases; unmatched bases: 13. The CDR3 loop spans 16 amino acids. This CDR3 is CASSYENGQGITEAFF. The DNA for the CDR3 is TGTGCCAGCAGTTACGAAAATGGACAGGGCATCACTGAAGCTTTCTTT.

The chain joins TRBV12-3 or TRBV12-4 to TRBJ1-5, with D perhaps matching TRBD1 (5 bases). CDR3 length equals 13 residues. V shed 6 bases and J shed 13 bases, with 19 bases lying between them. DNA of the CDR3: TGTGCCAGCAGGATGGGGGGGGTTGCGGCTCAGCATTTT. It codes for CASRMGGVAAQHF.

A remark on this clone: Sequence at one end of the junction differs from germline and may be a read error. This chain joins TRBV2 and TRBJ1-5; TRBD1 agrees at 7 bases. Looked up from germline, CDR1 is SNHLY and CDR2 is FYNNEI. The CDR3 has 15 amino acids. The CDR3 here is CASRARAGGSQSQHF. CDR3 nucleotides: TGTGCCAGCAGAGCACGCGCAGGGGGGAGTCAGTCCCAGCATTTT.

The V and J genes are TRBV4-1 and TRBJ2-5; 7 bases align to TRBD2. The ends lost 3 bases at V and 4 bases at J; junction bases unmatched: 14. The CDR3 covers 17 residues. In germline, CDR1 is MGHRA, CDR2 YSYEKL. The CDR3 sequence: CASSQAGTTVFGETQYF. The CDR3 DNA is TGCGCCAGCAGCCAGGCAGGGACTACCGTGTTTGGAGAGACCCAGTACTTC.

This clone has a single count. The J gene is TRBJ1-3, the V gene TRBV7-9; D gene ambiguous. The germline CDR1 and CDR2 sequences are SEHNR and FQNEAQ (reference sequence). Trimming stripped 5 bases from V and 0 bases from J, with 8 bases between. This CDR3 has 14 amino acids. CDR3 amino acids: CASSLSNSGNTIYF. The CDR3 DNA is TGTGCCAGCAGCCTTAGTAACTCTGGAAACACCATATATTTT.

V gene TRBV10-2 combines with J gene TRBJ2-7; maybe TRBD2 (5 bases). The CDR3 totals 15 residues. Germline lookup yields CDR1 WSHSY and CDR2 SAAADI. V was pared by 3 bases and J by 9 bases, with 21 bases between. CDR3 loop: CASSDKTRGGGGQYF. CDR3 bases: TGCGCCAGCAGTGACAAAACTCGGGGTGGCGGTGGGCAGTACTTC.

J is TRBJ2-1 and V is TRBV2; 14 bases fit TRBD2. CDR3 size: 16 residues. CDR1 SNHLY and CDR2 FYNNEI come from the germline V gene. V lost 6 bases to trimming and J lost 6 bases; unmatched junction nucleotides: 7. The CDR3 region has the DNA TGTGCCAGCAGGTATCTGACTAGCGGGGGGGCCAATGAGCAGTTCTTC. This sequence encodes CASRYLTSGGANEQFF.

Notes on this clone: Other DNA sequences in this sample translate to the same CDR3. The chain links TRBV5-1 to TRBJ2-3; 10 bases are shared with TRBD2. The CDR3 spans 16 residues. The V gene's germline CDR1 is SGHRS and CDR2 YFSETQ. The J segment lost 6 bases and the V segment lost 5 bases, leaving 12 bases of the junction unmatched. CDR3: CASRRERGGPPDTQYF. In DNA, the CDR3 is TGCGCCAGCAGGCGGGAGCGGGGGGGACCTCCCGATACGCAGTATTTT.

CDR3 in amino acids: CASSSTSGGDYEQYF. CDR3 DNA: TGTGCCAGCAGTTCGACTAGCGGGGGCGATTACGAGCAGTACTTC. This chain connects TRBV6-2 or TRBV6-3 to TRBJ2-7, with 12 nucleotides matching TRBD2. The germline V gene encodes CDR1 MNHEY and CDR2 SVGEGT. V lost 4 bases and J lost 4; bases outside the gene matches: 5. This CDR3 is 15 amino acids long.

The genes are TRBV2 and TRBJ2-2; 7 bases agree with TRBD1. The germline CDR1 and CDR2 sequences are SNHLY and FYNNEI. The CDR3 runs to 15 residues. V dropped 4 bases and J dropped 4; count of bases not matched to a gene: 6. The CDR3 sequence: CASSVSRGFTGELFF. CDR3 nucleotide sequence: TGTGCCAGCAGTGTTTCCAGGGGGTTCACCGGGGAGCTGTTTTTT.

The CDR3: CASSLSNLGGNQPQHF. In DNA, the CDR3 is TGTGCCAGCAGTTTATCGAATCTCGGTGGCAATCAGCCCCAGCATTTT. The chain carries TRBV27 and TRBJ1-5; D uncertain. The CDR3 covers 16 residues. V lost 0 bases and J 2 bases, leaving 11 bases between the germline ends. Looked up from germline, CDR1 is MNHEY and CDR2 is SMNVEV (reference sequence).

The chain uses TRBV28 and TRBJ2-5, with 7 bases that match TRBD1. The CDR3 length is 16 residues. The germline gives CDR1 MDHEN, CDR2 SYDVKM. V lost 4 bases, J lost 1 base, and 9 bases stayed unmatched. The CDR3 reads CASSSLIQGSQETQYF. Written as DNA, the CDR3 is TGTGCCAGCAGTTCGTTAATACAGGGGTCCCAAGAGACCCAGTACTTC. Using reference TRBV28 and TRBJ2-5 for the parts outside the CDR3, the full variable domain is DVKVTQSSRYLVKRTGEKVFLECVQDMDHENMFWYRQDPGLGLRLIYFSYDVKMKEKGDIPEGYSVSREKKERFSLILESASTNQTSMYLCASSSLIQGSQETQYFGPGTRLLVL.

The chain carries TRBV5-4 and TRBJ1-2; D gene ambiguous. The CDR3 has 13 residues. The germline gives CDR1 SGHNT, CDR2 YYREEE (reference sequence). The ends were cut back, 4 bases at V and 6 bases at J, with 13 bases in the middle. CDR3 DNA: TGTGCCAGCAGCCCCTCGGAGAGGCATGGCTACACCTTC. It yields the protein CASSPSERHGYTF.

The table lists this clone with a count of one. J is TRBJ1-1 and V is TRBV10-3; 8 bases fit TRBD1. Unmatched junction bases numbered 5, after V lost 4 bases and J lost 7 bases. The CDR3 loop spans 13 amino acids. Germline V gene sequence: CDR1 ENHRY, CDR2 SYGVKD. The CDR3 here is CAISGVGTGEAFF. CDR3 coding DNA: TGTGCCATCAGTGGGGTCGGGACAGGTGAAGCTTTCTTT.

This chain connects TRBV18 to TRBJ2-5; the match to TRBD2 covers 8 bases. Trimming cost V 6 bases and J 1 base; bases outside gene matches: 10. The CDR3 loop spans 16 amino acids. The V gene's germline CDR1 is KGHSH and CDR2 LQKENI. The CDR3 protein is CASSLGLVGGQETQYF. DNA of the CDR3: TGTGCCAGCTCGCTGGGACTAGTTGGGGGCCAAGAGACCCAGTACTTC.

In its sample, this clone was seen once. The V and J genes are TRBV27 and TRBJ2-7, with D perhaps matching TRBD2 (5 bases). Germline V gene lookup returns CDR1 MNHEY and CDR2 SMNVEV (reference sequence). Trimming shortened V by 5 bases and J by 1 base, and 12 bases separated the two germline ends. CDR3 length: 14 residues. This chain's CDR3 is CASSRPGVSYEQYF. As DNA, the CDR3 is TGTGCCAGCAGTCGACCCGGGGTATCCTACGAGCAGTACTTC.

V and J are TRBV27 and TRBJ2-2, with D tentatively TRBD2 (5 bases). Germline V gene sequence: CDR1 MNHEY, CDR2 SMNVEV (reference sequence). The CDR3 spans 13 residues. The V end lost 3 bases, the J end lost 5 bases, and 7 bases lay between the germline ends. CDR3 sequence reads: CASSFTSTGELFF. CDR3 in DNA: TGTGCCAGCAGTTTTACTAGTACCGGGGAGCTGTTTTTT.

The chain joins TRBV5-1 to TRBJ2-2; 9 bases fit TRBD2. The CDR3 sequence is 14 residues long. Losses at the gene ends were 3 bases for V and 6 bases for J; bases not matched to a gene: 3. Germline CDR1 is SGHRS and CDR2 is YFSETQ. The CDR3 is CASSSTSGPGELFF. The CDR3 region has the DNA TGCGCCAGCAGCTCGACTAGCGGTCCCGGGGAGCTGTTTTTT.